This TCR beta chain appears in the sequencing data of a study of monozygotic twins with inflammatory bowel disease. The study's findings and limits: Healthy co-twins had higher TCRbeta inverse Simpson diversity than their IBD twins.

The CDR3 runs 15 residues. The germline gives CDR1 SGHAT, CDR2 FQNNGV. With respect to this clonotype: The antigen is undetermined.

TCRdb re-called the 5' RACE reads and shows each CDR3 protein once, DNA omitted. The table for this sample gives about 110,000 distinct CDR3 sequences. The sequencing sample was made of blood. The J gene is TRBJ2-1, the V gene TRBV11-2; no DNA is available, so the TRBD2 call from TCRdb remains unchecked. The TCR sequence derives from a human donor with ulcerative colitis or Crohn's disease, or a healthy co-twin of an affected twin (not recorded which). CDR3 in amino acids: CASRLRGDPYNEQFF. The full variable domain, completed using reference TRBV11-2 and TRBJ2-1, is EAGVAQSPRYKIIEKRQSVAFWCNPISGHATLYWYQQILGQGPKLLIQFQNNGVVDDSQLPKDRFSAERLKGVDSTLKIQPAKLEDSAVYLCASRLRGDPYNEQFFGPGTRLTVL.